The rows below give T cell receptor beta chains drawn from one sample of a study of blood T cell repertoires in COVID-19. Profiled with immunoSEQ multiplex PCR; TCRdb holds only in-frame clones, not every one. The data hold roughly 58,000 clones, with 70% to 85% observed a single time. Source material: peripheral blood. Receptor source: a man in his sixties or seventies with active COVID-19. Each CDR3 is given with its conserved first and last residue. A D gene is named only where the DNA matches it firmly. Clone size appears in some rows only: once, few, many, or a class for an expanded clone.

V gene,D gene,clone size,J gene,CDR3 protein,CDR3 DNA
TRBV12-3/TRBV12-4,.,once,TRBJ2-5,CASSQTYQETQYF,TGTGCCAGCAGTCAGACTTACCAAGAGACCCAGTACTTC
TRBV4-3,.,.,TRBJ1-5,CASSQDQTGHQPQHF,TGCGCCAGCAGCCAAGATCAAACAGGGCATCAGCCCCAGCATTTT
TRBV27,.,.,TRBJ2-7,CASSTTQGYEQYF,TGTGCCAGCAGCACAACACAGGGTTACGAGCAGTACTTC
TRBV4-1,TRBD1,once,TRBJ1-2,CASSLRPGTGADGYTF,TGCGCCAGCAGCCTTCGTCCCGGGACAGGGGCAGATGGCTACACCTTC
TRBV6-5,TRBD1,.,TRBJ2-7,CASRPSGQGYEQYF,TGTGCCAGCAGACCCTCGGGACAGGGTTACGAGCAGTACTTC
TRBV28,TRBD2,.,TRBJ2-7,CASSVTSGIYEQYF,TGTGCCAGCAGTGTGACTAGCGGGATCTACGAGCAGTACTTC
TRBV7-2,TRBD1,once,TRBJ2-3,CASSLVGTGSTDTQYF,TGTGCCAGCAGCTTAGTCGGGACAGGGTCCACAGATACGCAGTATTTT
TRBV3-1/TRBV3-2,.,.,TRBJ2-2,CASSRGGAGELFF,TGTGCCAGCAGCAGGGGCGGGGCCGGGGAGCTGTTTTTT
TRBV4-1,.,.,TRBJ1-1,CASSQGLEAFF,TGCGCCAGCAGCCAAGGACTGGAGGCTTTCTTT
TRBV2,.,.,TRBJ2-1,CASSDRGNEQFF,TGTGCCAGCAGTGATAGGGGGAATGAGCAGTTCTTC
TRBV14,TRBD1,.,TRBJ2-7,CASSLRQGFYEQYF,TGTGCCAGCAGCCTAAGACAGGGGTTCTACGAGCAGTACTTC
TRBV19,.,.,TRBJ1-6,CASSPSTRQTSNSPLHF,TGTGCCAGTAGTCCCTCGACAAGACAGACGAGCAATTCACCCCTCCACTTT
TRBV7-2,.,.,TRBJ2-1,CASSQWGRDLINEQFF,TGTGCCAGCAGCCAGTGGGGCCGGGACTTGATCAATGAGCAGTTCTTC
TRBV2,.,.,TRBJ2-5,CASSEAGLGTQYF,TGTGCCAGCAGTGAAGCCGGGTTAGGGACCCAGTACTTC
TRBV6-5,.,.,TRBJ1-6,CASVRDNRPNSPLHF,TGTGCCAGTGTCAGGGACAACAGGCCTAATTCACCCCTCCACTTT
TRBV19,TRBD2,.,TRBJ2-3,CASSIGSGIGGTDTQYF,TGTGCCAGTAGTATCGGTAGCGGGATAGGTGGTACAGATACGCAGTATTTT
TRBV19,.,.,TRBJ1-1,CASSRAGQIGTAFF,TGTGCCAGTAGTAGGGCAGGGCAGATTGGTACTGCTTTCTTT
TRBV7-8,.,.,TRBJ2-1,CASSAGPSYNEQFF,TGTGCCAGCAGCGCGGGACCTAGCTACAATGAGCAGTTCTTC
TRBV10-3,.,.,TRBJ1-1,CAIKADLNTEAFF,TGTGCCATCAAGGCGGACTTGAACACTGAAGCTTTCTTT
TRBV2,TRBD1,.,TRBJ1-5,CASSELWDRTNQPQHF,TGTGCCAGCAGTGAACTTTGGGACAGGACTAATCAGCCCCAGCATTTT
TRBV4-3,.,many,TRBJ1-4,CASSQDSGQGMEKLFF,TGCGCCAGCAGCCAAGATTCCGGGCAGGGAATGGAAAAACTGTTTTTT
TRBV18,TRBD2,.,TRBJ2-7,CASSPRGTSENSYEQYF,TGTGCCAGCTCACCACGCGGGACTAGCGAGAACTCCTACGAGCAGTACTTC
TRBV7-2,TRBD2,few,TRBJ2-3,CASSLGGRVDTQYF,TGTGCCAGCAGCTTAGGAGGGAGGGTAGATACGCAGTATTTT
TRBV28,.,.,TRBJ2-2,CASTPSRDATGELFF,TGTGCCAGCACCCCCTCGCGGGATGCCACCGGGGAGCTGTTTTTT
TRBV7-6,.,once,TRBJ1-1,CASRWGPGGDETEAFF,TGTGCCAGCAGATGGGGTCCGGGGGGCGACGAGACTGAAGCTTTCTTT
TRBV19,.,.,TRBJ2-6,CASSMNRPAANVLTF,TGTGCCAGTAGTATGAACAGACCCGCGGCCAACGTCCTGACTTTC
TRBV27,.,.,TRBJ1-4,CASSLTGRREKLFF,TGTGCCAGCAGTTTAACAGGAAGAAGGGAAAAACTGTTTTTT
TRBV7-3,TRBD2,.,TRBJ2-5,CASSLGTSGGETQYF,TGTGCCAGCAGCTTGGGGACTAGCGGTGGAGAGACCCAGTACTTC
TRBV10-3,TRBD2,.,TRBJ2-5,CAISGTSGSQETQYF,TGTGCCATCAGTGGAACTAGCGGAAGCCAAGAGACCCAGTACTTC
TRBV2,TRBD1,.,TRBJ1-2,CASSPNTGADGYTF,TGTGCCAGCAGCCCGAACACAGGGGCAGATGGCTACACCTTC
TRBV30,.,once,TRBJ1-1,CAWNYLDGGVAFF,TGTGCCTGGAACTACCTGGACGGGGGAGTAGCTTTCTTT
TRBV7-6,.,once,TRBJ2-2,CASSSGAGELFF,TGTGCCAGCAGCTCAGGGGCCGGGGAGCTGTTTTTT
TRBV15,TRBD1,.,TRBJ2-5,CATSRPPGQQETQYF,TGTGCCACCAGCAGACCTCCGGGACAGCAAGAGACCCAGTACTTC
TRBV6-4,.,.,TRBJ1-6,CASSELTGNSPLHF,TGTGCCAGCAGTGAACTTACAGGGAATTCACCCCTCCACTTT
TRBV6-1,TRBD1,.,TRBJ1-1,CASSEQGALGTEAFF,TGTGCCAGCAGTGAGCAGGGGGCACTTGGCACTGAAGCTTTCTTT
TRBV7-2,.,.,TRBJ2-1,CASSLRVWEQFF,TGTGCCAGCAGCTTACGGGTGTGGGAGCAGTTCTTC